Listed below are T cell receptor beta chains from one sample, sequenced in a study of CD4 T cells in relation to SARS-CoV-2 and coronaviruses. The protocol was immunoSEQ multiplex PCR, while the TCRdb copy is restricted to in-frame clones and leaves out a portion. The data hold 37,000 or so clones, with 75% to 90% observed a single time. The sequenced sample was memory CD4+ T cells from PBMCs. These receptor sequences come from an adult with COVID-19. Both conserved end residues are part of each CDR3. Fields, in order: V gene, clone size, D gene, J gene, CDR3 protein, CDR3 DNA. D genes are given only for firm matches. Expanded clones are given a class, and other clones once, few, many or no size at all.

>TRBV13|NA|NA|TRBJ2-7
CASSPARISNEQYF
TGTGCCAGCAGCCCGGCTAGGATCTCTAACGAGCAGTACTTC
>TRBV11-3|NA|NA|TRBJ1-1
CASSLEGLNTEAFF
TGTGCCAGCAGCTTGGAGGGCCTGAACACTGAAGCTTTCTTT
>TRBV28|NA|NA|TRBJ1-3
CASRGNTIYF
TGTGCCAGCAGAGGAAACACCATATATTTT
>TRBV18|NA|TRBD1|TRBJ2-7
CASSRDRVEQYF
TGTGCCAGCTCTCGGGACAGGGTCGAGCAGTACTTC
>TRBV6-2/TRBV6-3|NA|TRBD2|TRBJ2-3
CASSYRLAGSVDTQYF
TGTGCCAGCAGTTACCGACTAGCGGGAAGTGTAGATACGCAGTATTTT
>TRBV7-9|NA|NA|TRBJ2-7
CASIGWGTYEQYF
TGTGCCAGCATCGGCTGGGGAACCTACGAGCAGTACTTC
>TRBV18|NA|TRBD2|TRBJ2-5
CASSPLAGEGETQYF
TGTGCCAGCTCACCATTAGCGGGAGAGGGAGAGACCCAGTACTTC
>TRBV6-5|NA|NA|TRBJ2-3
CASSPSYGSTDTQYF
TGTGCCAGCAGCCCCTCCTATGGTAGCACAGATACGCAGTATTTT
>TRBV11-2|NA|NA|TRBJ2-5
CASSLVGGTPQETQYF
TGTGCCAGCAGCTTAGTGGGCGGGACTCCACAAGAGACCCAGTACTTC
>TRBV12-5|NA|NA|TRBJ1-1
CASGLGVGGEGGMIPTEAFF
TGTGCTAGTGGTTTGGGAGTTGGAGGGGAAGGGGGTATGATTCCCACTGAAGCTTTCTTT
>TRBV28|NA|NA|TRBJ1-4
CASSGGGQYEKLFF
TGTGCCAGCAGCGGGGGGGGGCAATATGAAAAACTGTTTTTT
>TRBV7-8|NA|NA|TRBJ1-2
CASRPTERWYGYTF
TGTGCCAGCAGACCGACAGAGCGCTGGTATGGCTACACCTTC
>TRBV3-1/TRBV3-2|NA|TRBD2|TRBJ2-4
CASSGRGQNIQYF
TGTGCCAGTAGCGGGAGGGGGCAAAACATTCAGTACTTC
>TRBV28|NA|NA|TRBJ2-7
CASSLFTYEQYF
TGTGCCAGCAGCCTGTTTACTTACGAGCAGTACTTC
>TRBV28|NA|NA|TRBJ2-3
CASGMRDTQYF
TGTGCCAGCGGCATGCGGGATACGCAGTATTTT
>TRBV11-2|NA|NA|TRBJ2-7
CASSGPSYEQYF
TGTGCCAGCAGCGGACCTAGCTACGAGCAGTACTTC
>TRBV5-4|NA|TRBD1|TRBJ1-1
CASSSHRGVSAEAFF
TGTGCCAGCAGCTCCCACAGGGGAGTGAGTGCTGAAGCTTTCTTT
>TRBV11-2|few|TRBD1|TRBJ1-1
CASSPGQGRSEAFF
TGTGCCAGCAGCCCCGGACAGGGTCGGTCTGAAGCTTTCTTT
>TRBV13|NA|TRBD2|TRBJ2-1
CASKAGGANEQFF
TGTGCCAGCAAAGCGGGAGGGGCCAATGAGCAGTTCTTC
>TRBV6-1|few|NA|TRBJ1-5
CASSALLKGRNQPQHF
TGTGCCAGCAGTGCCCTTTTGAAGGGGAGAAATCAGCCCCAGCATTTT
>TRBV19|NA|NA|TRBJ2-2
CASSRWSGSGQNTGELFF
TGTGCCAGTAGTCGGTGGTCGGGGTCAGGGCAGAACACCGGGGAGCTGTTTTTT
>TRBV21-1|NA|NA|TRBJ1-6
CASSKARDRTNSPLHF
TGTGCCAGCAGCAAAGCTAGGGACAGGACCAATTCACCCCTCCACTTT
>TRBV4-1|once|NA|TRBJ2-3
CASSPLGTGLGYTQYF
TGCGCCAGCAGCCCACTCGGAACGGGATTGGGTTATACGCAGTATTTT
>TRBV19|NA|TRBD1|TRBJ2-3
CASSIDQGQGLDTQYF
TGTGCCAGTAGTATAGATCAAGGACAGGGGCTAGATACGCAGTATTTT
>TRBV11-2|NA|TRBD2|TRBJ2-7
CASSTTGLATYEQYF
TGTGCCAGCAGTACCACCGGACTAGCGACCTACGAGCAGTACTTC
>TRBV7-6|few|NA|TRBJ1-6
CASSLRLKRNNSPLHF
TGTGCCAGCAGCTTACGCCTCAAGAGGAATAATTCACCCCTCCACTTT
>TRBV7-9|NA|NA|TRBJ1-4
CASSLARGVYEKLFF
TGTGCCAGCAGCTTAGCGCGAGGGGTTTATGAAAAACTGTTTTTT
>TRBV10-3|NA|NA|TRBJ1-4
CAVRGDEKLFF
TGTGCCGTCCGGGGGGATGAAAAACTGTTTTTT
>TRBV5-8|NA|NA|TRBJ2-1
CASSLSGSEGRQFF
TGTGCCAGCAGCTTGAGTGGGTCCGAGGGCCGGCAGTTCTTC
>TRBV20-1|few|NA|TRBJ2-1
CSARLVDEFF
TGCAGTGCTAGACTAGTAGATGAGTTCTTC
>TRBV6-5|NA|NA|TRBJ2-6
CASLRAPGANVLTF
TGTGCCAGCTTAAGGGCACCTGGGGCCAACGTCCTGACTTTC
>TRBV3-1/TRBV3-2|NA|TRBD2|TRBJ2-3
CASSHGTLAGDTDTQYF
TGTGCCAGCAGCCATGGAACCTTAGCGGGGGACACAGATACGCAGTATTTT
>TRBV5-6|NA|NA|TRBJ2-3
CASTPAGQGSTDTQYF
TGTGCCAGCACCCCGGCGGGGCAGGGGAGCACAGATACGCAGTATTTT
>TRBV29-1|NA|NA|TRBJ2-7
CSVAARGEPYEQYF
TGCAGCGTGGCGGCTCGGGGAGAACCCTACGAGCAGTACTTC
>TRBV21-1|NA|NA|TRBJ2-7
CASSKGPGFSYEQYF
TGTGCCAGCAGCAAAGGCCCAGGGTTTTCCTACGAGCAGTACTTC
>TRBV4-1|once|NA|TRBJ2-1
CASSQAPGLSYNEQFF
TGCGCCAGCAGCCAAGCCCCCGGCCTTTCCTACAATGAGCAGTTCTTC
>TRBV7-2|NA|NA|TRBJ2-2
CASSLNQGGLAGELFF
TGTGCCAGCAGCTTGAATCAAGGGGGTTTGGCCGGGGAGCTGTTTTTT
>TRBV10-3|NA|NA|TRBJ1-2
CAISDGREYGYTF
TGTGCCATCAGTGACGGACGGGAATATGGCTACACCTTC
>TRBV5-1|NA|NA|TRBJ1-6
CASSLRGDNSPLHF
TGCGCCAGCAGCTTGAGGGGTGACAATTCACCCCTCCACTTT
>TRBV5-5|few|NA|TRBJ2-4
CASSFYDRALGDIQYF
TGTGCCAGCAGCTTCTATGACCGGGCCCTTGGGGACATTCAGTACTTC
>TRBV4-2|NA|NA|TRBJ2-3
CASSQGTARTDTQYF
TGTGCCAGCAGCCAAGGGACAGCTCGCACAGATACGCAGTATTTT
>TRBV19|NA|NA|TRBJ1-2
CASSMYINYGYTF
TGTGCCAGTAGTATGTACATTAACTATGGCTACACCTTC